This TCR beta chain was obtained from a study of regulatory T cells in long-lasting Graves disease. Only a few counts were recorded for this clonotype. HTBI primers from iRepertoire and Arm-PCR of CDR3 regions yielded the TCR beta libraries. TCRdb recomputed calls from the multiplex PCR reads with MiXCR, one row per CDR3 protein. The repertoire holds hundreds of thousands of distinct CDR3 sequences, with approximately 12% as singletons. Noted time point: newly diagnosed GD, antithyroid drugs for less than 3 months. The TCR library was prepared using RNA isolated from PBMCs. Doctors identified Graves' disease using the American Thyroid Association guidelines. Germline lookup yields CDR1 LGHDT and CDR2 YNNKEL (reference sequence). V was shortened by 2 bases and J by 5 bases, with 12 bases between the two germline ends. The CDR3 loop spans 15 amino acids. These data were also reused for a study on T cells in Graves' hyperthyroidism and ophthalmopathy. This second study notes: Ophthalmopathy stood apart from stable hyperthyroidism in a 13 V-J model. Before onset, ophthalmopathy was predicted by the model a median roughly 6.4 months earlier.

The clonotype originates from a man aged 25 to 40 with Graves disease. The specimen comprised peripheral blood mononuclear cells (PBMCs), sampled at new diagnosis, from a patient treated with antithyroid drugs. The chain carries TRBV3-1 and TRBJ2-2; TRBD2 is a possible D gene (6 bases). CDR3 sequence: CASSQYGGGTGELFF. CDR3 bases: TGTGCCAGCAGCCAATACGGGGGAGGTACCGGGGAGCTGTTTTTT.